The clone carrying this T cell receptor beta chain was seen ten or more times. The antigen is unknown. CDR3 length: 16 amino acids. V was clipped by 5 bases and J by 5 bases; unmatched bases: 10. The data originate from a study of T cells in Graves' hyperthyroidism and ophthalmopathy. Study-level information: Peripheral blood was taken when the disease was first diagnosed, before any treatment began.

Researchers took RNA transcripts and amplified the TCR beta CDR3 regions from them. A set of HTBI primers served as the primers for a first-round RT-PCR of the TCR CDR3. TCRdb redid the calling of the multiplex PCR reads with MiXCR, one entry per CDR3 protein. The sample lists hundreds of thousands of distinct CDR3 sequences; around 14% were seen once. General study results and limits: Patients with ophthalmopathy were separated from those with stable hyperthyroidism by a 13 V-J model.

The receptor's source is a woman aged 18-35 years with Graves' hyperthyroidism that later progressed to Graves' ophthalmopathy. J is TRBJ2-5 and V is TRBV12-3 or TRBV12-4, with 11 bases lining up with TRBD2. Sequencing input: blood. The CDR3 loop reads CASSGTSGNLVETQYF. CDR3 bases: TGTGCCAGCAGTGGGACTAGCGGCAATCTTGTTGAGACCCAGTACTTC.